Listed below are T cell receptor beta chains from one sample, sequenced in a study of CD8+CD57+ T cells in acquired aplastic anemia. TCRdb processed the reads anew with MiXCR; each CDR3 protein has one entry. The sample contains about 180,000 distinct CDR3 sequences, approximately 48% of which appear only once. Sequences were obtained from sorted CD4+, CD8+, or CD8+CD57+ T cells (not recorded which) from PBMCs. Receptors were obtained from a human donor with aplastic anemia. Both conserved end residues are part of each CDR3. The D gene is left open where the match is weak. The listing skips clone size in some rows; elsewhere it reads once, few, many or a size class.

J gene: TRBJ2-1
D gene: .
V gene: TRBV29-1
clone size: .
CDR3 protein: CSVEPGLNEQFF
CDR3 DNA: TGCAGCGTTGAACCTGGCCTCAATGAGCAGTTCTTC

J gene: TRBJ2-7
D gene: TRBD2
V gene: TRBV6-4
clone size: .
CDR3 protein: CASSLERGSSYEQYF
CDR3 DNA: TGTGCCAGCAGTCTCGAGCGGGGCAGCTCCTACGAGCAGTACTTC

J gene: TRBJ1-1
D gene: TRBD1
V gene: TRBV24-1
clone size: many
CDR3 protein: CATRFGQGDTEAFF
CDR3 DNA: TGTGCCACCCGTTTTGGACAGGGGGATACTGAAGCTTTCTTT

J gene: TRBJ2-3
D gene: .
V gene: TRBV2
clone size: many
CDR3 protein: CASRGAGKGSTDTQYF
CDR3 DNA: TGTGCCAGCAGGGGTGCGGGTAAGGGAAGCACAGATACGCAGTATTTT

J gene: TRBJ2-4
D gene: .
V gene: TRBV3-1
clone size: once
CDR3 protein: CASSQGQGGVAKNIQYF
CDR3 DNA: TGTGCCAGCAGCCAAGGTCAGGGCGGCGTGGCCAAAAACATTCAGTACTTC

J gene: TRBJ1-2
D gene: .
V gene: TRBV10-3
clone size: few
CDR3 protein: CATSSGTYGYTF
CDR3 DNA: TGTGCCACCAGTTCGGGGACCTATGGCTACACCTTC

J gene: TRBJ1-5
D gene: .
V gene: TRBV10-3
clone size: once
CDR3 protein: CAISVNSEQTQHF
CDR3 DNA: TGTGCCATCAGTGTAAATAGCGAGCAGACCCAGCATTTT

J gene: TRBJ2-7
D gene: TRBD1
V gene: TRBV24-1
clone size: .
CDR3 protein: CATSGGTGVYEQYF
CDR3 DNA: TGTGCCACCAGTGGTGGGACAGGGGTCTACGAGCAGTACTTC

J gene: TRBJ1-2
D gene: .
V gene: TRBV3-1
clone size: .
CDR3 protein: CASSQETINYGYTF
CDR3 DNA: TGTGCCAGCAGCCAAGAGACGATTAACTATGGCTACACCTTC

J gene: TRBJ2-7
D gene: TRBD1
V gene: TRBV29-1
clone size: .
CDR3 protein: CSVDPGQGSPTYEQYF
CDR3 DNA: TGCAGCGTCGACCCGGGACAGGGGTCTCCTACCTACGAGCAGTACTTC

J gene: TRBJ2-2
D gene: .
V gene: TRBV24-1
clone size: once
CDR3 protein: CATSDFQGTGELFF
CDR3 DNA: TGTGCCACCAGTGATTTCCAGGGCACCGGGGAGCTGTTTTTT

J gene: TRBJ2-1
D gene: .
V gene: TRBV20-1
clone size: many
CDR3 protein: CSARSETSEQFF
CDR3 DNA: TGCAGTGCTAGATCTGAAACGAGTGAGCAGTTCTTC

J gene: TRBJ2-7
D gene: .
V gene: TRBV29-1
clone size: few
CDR3 protein: CSALDSASYEQYF
CDR3 DNA: TGCAGCGCTTTGGACAGTGCCTCCTACGAGCAGTACTTC

J gene: TRBJ1-2
D gene: TRBD1
V gene: TRBV6-1
clone size: many
CDR3 protein: CASSFTDRNYGYTF
CDR3 DNA: TGTGCCAGCAGTTTCACGGACAGGAACTATGGCTACACCTTC

J gene: TRBJ2-7
D gene: .
V gene: TRBV9
clone size: many
CDR3 protein: CASSPQTGSSYEQYF
CDR3 DNA: TGTGCCAGCAGCCCCCAGACAGGTTCTTCTTACGAGCAGTACTTC

J gene: TRBJ2-7
D gene: .
V gene: TRBV20-1
clone size: .
CDR3 protein: CSARASQSSYEQYF
CDR3 DNA: TGCAGTGCTAGGGCTAGTCAGAGCTCCTACGAGCAGTACTTC

J gene: TRBJ2-4
D gene: .
V gene: TRBV19
clone size: many
CDR3 protein: CASTHGGLTSSGIQYF
CDR3 DNA: TGTGCCAGTACCCACGGAGGCCTTACATCGTCCGGCATTCAGTACTTC

J gene: TRBJ2-4
D gene: .
V gene: TRBV20-1
clone size: many
CDR3 protein: CSARFLGGLGNIQYF
CDR3 DNA: TGCAGTGCTAGGTTCTTGGGGGGGCTGGGAAACATTCAGTACTTC

J gene: TRBJ2-2
D gene: TRBD2
V gene: TRBV10-2
clone size: .
CDR3 protein: CASSESGGADGELFF
CDR3 DNA: TGCGCCAGCAGTGAGAGCGGGGGGGCCGACGGGGAGCTGTTTTTT

J gene: TRBJ2-7
D gene: .
V gene: TRBV2
clone size: once
CDR3 protein: CASSEVMSYEQYF
CDR3 DNA: TGTGCCAGCAGTGAGGTAATGTCGTACGAGCAGTACTTC

J gene: TRBJ2-7
D gene: .
V gene: TRBV2
clone size: few
CDR3 protein: CASTPQGYEQYF
CDR3 DNA: TGTGCCAGCACCCCTCAGGGCTACGAGCAGTACTTC

J gene: TRBJ1-2
D gene: .
V gene: TRBV6-1
clone size: many
CDR3 protein: CASSEAPGGVVGYTF
CDR3 DNA: TGTGCCAGCAGTGAAGCGCCGGGAGGAGTTGTTGGCTACACCTTC

J gene: TRBJ1-5
D gene: .
V gene: TRBV2
clone size: many
CDR3 protein: CASSDRQQSGPQHF
CDR3 DNA: TGTGCCAGCAGTGATCGACAGCAGTCGGGGCCCCAGCATTTT

J gene: TRBJ1-2
D gene: TRBD1
V gene: TRBV7-2
clone size: many
CDR3 protein: CASSLDRGSGYGYTF
CDR3 DNA: TGTGCCAGCAGCTTGGACAGGGGTTCAGGCTATGGCTACACCTTC

J gene: TRBJ1-4
D gene: .
V gene: TRBV20-1
clone size: many
CDR3 protein: CSARGQATNEKLFF
CDR3 DNA: TGCAGTGCTAGAGGTCAGGCGACTAATGAAAAACTGTTTTTT

J gene: TRBJ1-2
D gene: TRBD1
V gene: TRBV28
clone size: .
CDR3 protein: CASKDRAPYGYTF
CDR3 DNA: TGTGCCAGCAAGGACAGGGCTCCCTATGGCTACACCTTC

J gene: TRBJ2-7
D gene: TRBD2
V gene: TRBV7-3
clone size: .
CDR3 protein: CASSRGAGLAGGYEQYF
CDR3 DNA: TGTGCCAGCAGTAGAGGGGCGGGACTAGCGGGGGGCTACGAGCAGTACTTC

J gene: TRBJ1-2
D gene: .
V gene: TRBV20-1
clone size: many
CDR3 protein: CSARATGVGDGYTF
CDR3 DNA: TGCAGTGCTAGAGCAACAGGAGTGGGAGATGGCTACACCTTC

J gene: TRBJ2-1
D gene: TRBD2
V gene: TRBV10-3
clone size: .
CDR3 protein: CASSELAAVNEQFF
CDR3 DNA: TGTGCCAGCAGTGAACTAGCGGCGGTCAATGAGCAGTTCTTC

J gene: TRBJ2-7
D gene: TRBD2
V gene: TRBV20-1
clone size: .
CDR3 protein: CSLAGGPVEQYF
CDR3 DNA: TGCAGTTTAGCGGGGGGGCCGGTTGAGCAGTACTTC

J gene: TRBJ1-2
D gene: .
V gene: TRBV7-2
clone size: many
CDR3 protein: CASSLLRGETYGYTF
CDR3 DNA: TGTGCCAGCAGCCTACTAAGGGGTGAGACCTATGGCTACACCTTC